A selection of T cell receptor beta chains follows, all from one sample in a study of T cells in narcolepsy. TCRdb's table, derived via immunoSEQ multiplex PCR, lists solely in-frame clones and lacks some. The top ten clones hold roughly 0.79% of a sample with 30,000 to 40,000 clones, approximately 90% of them seen once. The sample comprised CD45RA- memory CD4+ T cells from PBMCs. Source of these receptors: a human donor with narcolepsy. Both conserved end residues are part of each CDR3. A D gene is named only where the DNA matches it firmly. Only part of the rows carry a size: once, few, many, or a class if the clone is expanded.

clone size,D gene,V gene,J gene,CDR3 protein,CDR3 DNA
NA,NA,TRBV11-3,TRBJ1-2,CASSLQDYGYTF,TGTGCCAGCAGCTTACAGGACTATGGCTACACTTTC
NA,NA,TRBV7-8,TRBJ2-5,CASSLMGVRETQYF,TGTGCCAGCAGCTTAATGGGGGTGCGAGAGACCCAGTACTTC
few,TRBD2,TRBV5-4,TRBJ2-3,CASSSFGLAGADTQYF,TGTGCCAGCAGCTCCTTTGGTCTAGCGGGGGCAGATACGCAGTATTTT
NA,TRBD1,TRBV7-2,TRBJ1-2,CASSQNPGGFGYTF,TGTGCCAGCAGCCAAAACCCAGGGGGATTTGGCTACACCTTC
NA,NA,TRBV28,TRBJ2-5,CASSAGQKKETQYF,TGTGCCAGCAGCGCCGGACAGAAGAAAGAGACCCAGTACTTC
NA,TRBD1,TRBV29-1,TRBJ1-1,CSVETGLNTEAFF,TGCAGCGTAGAGACAGGGCTGAACACTGAAGCTTTCTTT
NA,TRBD2,TRBV11-2,TRBJ2-1,CASSPLLAGVYNEQFF,TGTGCCAGCAGCCCGTTACTAGCGGGAGTTTACAATGAGCAGTTCTTC
NA,NA,TRBV7-3,TRBJ2-5,CASSRGTGGEETQYF,TGTGCCAGCAGCCGAGGAACAGGGGGGGAAGAGACCCAGTACTTC
NA,TRBD2,TRBV5-1,TRBJ2-1,CASSYSGRGNNEQFF,TGCGCCAGCAGCTATAGCGGGAGGGGTAACAATGAGCAGTTCTTC
NA,NA,TRBV2,TRBJ1-2,CASSSQGFYGYTF,TGTGCCAGCAGTAGCCAGGGCTTCTATGGCTACACCTTC
NA,NA,TRBV5-1,TRBJ2-5,CASSRAQGEGQETQYF,TGCGCCAGCAGCCGGGCACAGGGTGAAGGCCAAGAGACCCAGTACTTC
NA,TRBD1,TRBV7-3,TRBJ2-3,CASSLNRDSLDTQYF,TGTGCCAGCAGCCTCAATCGGGACAGTTTAGATACGCAGTATTTT
once,NA,TRBV6-1,TRBJ2-1,CASTASWEQFF,TGTGCCAGCACTGCCAGCTGGGAGCAGTTCTTC
NA,TRBD1,TRBV5-4,TRBJ2-5,CASSLGTGKTQYF,TGTGCCAGCAGCTTAGGGACAGGGAAGACCCAGTACTTC
NA,NA,TRBV9,TRBJ2-1,CASSVAPSVYNEQFF,TGTGCCAGCAGCGTAGCCCCTTCAGTTTACAATGAGCAGTTCTTC
NA,NA,TRBV5-8,TRBJ1-5,CASSSGTGVDQPQHF,TGTGCCAGCAGCTCCGGGACCGGGGTGGATCAGCCCCAGCATTTT
NA,TRBD2,TRBV5-1,TRBJ2-5,CASSRLLAGGQETQYF,TGCGCCAGCAGCAGATTACTCGCGGGAGGACAAGAGACCCAGTACTTC
once,TRBD1,TRBV27,TRBJ1-2,CASSYRGAEGYTF,TGTGCCAGCAGTTACAGGGGGGCGGAAGGCTACACCTTC
NA,NA,TRBV9,TRBJ2-2,CASSYRETGELFF,TGTGCCAGCAGCTATAGGGAAACCGGGGAGCTGTTTTTT
NA,NA,TRBV27,TRBJ1-1,CASSPARGDEAFF,TGTGCCAGCAGTCCCGCCCGAGGGGATGAAGCTTTCTTT
NA,NA,TRBV7-8,TRBJ2-1,CASSLYRGAYNEQFF,TGTGCCAGCAGCTTATATAGGGGGGCCTACAATGAGCAGTTCTTC
NA,TRBD2,TRBV5-6,TRBJ2-3,CASSSPLAGPSTDTQYF,TGTGCCAGCAGCTCACCCCTAGCGGGGCCTAGCACAGATACGCAGTATTTT
NA,TRBD1,TRBV6-5,TRBJ2-1,CASRPTGDPYNEQFF,TGTGCCAGCAGACCCACAGGGGACCCATACAATGAGCAGTTCTTC
NA,NA,TRBV6-6,TRBJ1-2,CASTPDRVYGYTF,TGTGCCAGCACCCCAGACAGAGTTTATGGCTACACCTTC
once,NA,TRBV11-2,TRBJ1-2,CASSFNRNGYTF,TGTGCCAGCAGCTTTAATCGAAATGGCTACACCTTC
NA,TRBD1,TRBV10-3,TRBJ1-2,CAISESEGGIGGYTF,TGTGCCATCAGTGAGTCCGAAGGGGGCATAGGTGGCTACACCTTC
NA,TRBD1,TRBV5-1,TRBJ2-5,CASSSWTGLGETQYF,TGCGCCAGCAGCTCGTGGACAGGTTTAGGGGAGACCCAGTACTTC
NA,TRBD2,TRBV4-2,TRBJ2-1,CASSRVSGRAHNEQFF,TGTGCCAGCAGCCGCGTAAGCGGGAGGGCCCACAATGAGCAGTTCTTC
NA,NA,TRBV7-2,TRBJ2-2,CASSLTAGELFF,TGTGCCAGCAGCTTGACGGCTGGGGAGCTGTTTTTT
NA,TRBD1,TRBV7-2,TRBJ2-5,CASSLTGAGAGETQYF,TGTGCCAGCAGCTTAACAGGGGCAGGTGCTGGAGAGACCCAGTACTTC
NA,NA,TRBV11-2,TRBJ2-3,CASSPSPGSTDTQYF,TGTGCCAGCAGCCCGTCCCCGGGAAGCACAGATACGCAGTATTTT
NA,NA,TRBV6-5,TRBJ2-5,CASRSHTETQYF,TGTGCCAGCAGATCCCATACGGAGACCCAGTACTTC
NA,TRBD2,TRBV28,TRBJ2-7,CASSFGEGQYF,TGTGCCAGCAGTTTTGGGGAGGGGCAGTACTTC
NA,NA,TRBV13,TRBJ2-5,CASSPGDGGRATQYF,TGTGCCAGCAGCCCGGGTGACGGGGGTAGGGCGACCCAGTACTTC
NA,TRBD2,TRBV9,TRBJ2-1,CASSPAGWGGSYNEQFF,TGTGCCAGCAGCCCGGCCGGCTGGGGGGGCTCCTACAATGAGCAGTTCTTC
NA,TRBD1,TRBV29-1,TRBJ2-3,CSAAGTGSGTDTQYF,TGCAGCGCCGCAGGGACAGGGTCAGGCACAGATACGCAGTATTTT
NA,TRBD1,TRBV7-9,TRBJ2-5,CASSLGDSSRETQYF,TGTGCCAGCAGCTTAGGGGACAGCTCGCGAGAGACCCAGTACTTC
NA,NA,TRBV29-1,TRBJ2-3,CSVGARDSDTQYF,TGCAGCGTTGGTGCCCGGGACTCCGATACGCAGTATTTT
NA,TRBD2,TRBV5-1,TRBJ2-3,CASSGGGRAPSDTQYF,TGCGCCAGCAGCGGGGGCGGGAGGGCCCCGTCAGATACGCAGTATTTT
NA,NA,TRBV7-9,TRBJ1-1,CASSLDGLVVAEAFF,TGTGCCAGCAGCTTAGACGGGCTTGTTGTGGCAGAAGCTTTCTTT
NA,NA,TRBV7-9,TRBJ2-3,CASSLGGMRTDTQYF,TGTGCCAGCAGCTTAGGTGGTATGCGCACAGATACGCAGTATTTT
NA,TRBD2,TRBV11-2,TRBJ2-7,CASSLEGGYEQYF,TGTGCCAGCAGCTTAGAGGGGGGGTACGAGCAGTACTTC
NA,NA,TRBV7-7,TRBJ2-2,CASSPHPNTGELFF,TGTGCCAGCAGCCCCCACCCGAACACCGGGGAGCTGTTTTTT
few,TRBD2,TRBV29-1,TRBJ2-1,CSVELGGPGLGYNEQFF,TGCAGCGTTGAGCTTGGCGGTCCGGGACTAGGGTACAATGAGCAGTTCTTC
large,NA,TRBV7-2,TRBJ1-3,CASTRGGFSGNTIYF,TGTGCCAGCACCCGAGGAGGCTTCTCTGGAAACACCATATATTTT
NA,NA,TRBV5-1,TRBJ1-5,CASSLDGGVGQPQHF,TGCGCCAGCAGCTTGGATGGCGGGGTAGGGCAGCCCCAGCATTTT
NA,TRBD2,TRBV5-6,TRBJ2-3,CASSRGLAPSTDTQYF,TGTGCCAGCAGCCGCGGACTAGCGCCCAGCACAGATACGCAGTATTTT
NA,TRBD2,TRBV7-2,TRBJ2-7,CASSLEAGGHEQYF,TGTGCCAGCAGCTTAGAAGCGGGAGGCCACGAGCAGTACTTC
NA,NA,TRBV2,TRBJ2-5,CASSEVRETQYF,TGTGCCAGCAGTGAAGTAAGGGAGACCCAGTACTTC
NA,TRBD1,TRBV7-9,TRBJ1-1,CASSLGQGAGEAFF,TGTGCCAGCAGCTTGGGACAGGGGGCTGGTGAAGCTTTCTTT
NA,NA,TRBV7-2,TRBJ2-7,CASSANGQGRQYF,TGTGCCAGCAGCGCGAACGGGCAGGGGAGGCAGTACTTC
NA,TRBD2,TRBV7-9,TRBJ2-2,CASSFPPGGSNTGELFF,TGTGCCAGCAGCTTTCCTCCGGGGGGGTCGAACACCGGGGAGCTGTTTTTT
once,NA,TRBV29-1,TRBJ1-1,CSVERRLSNTEAFF,TGCAGCGTTGAACGTAGACTGTCGAACACTGAAGCTTTCTTT
NA,NA,TRBV5-8,TRBJ2-7,CASSWDLYEQYF,TGTGCCAGCAGCTGGGACTTGTACGAGCAGTACTTC
NA,NA,TRBV28,TRBJ1-5,CASSPPRLLSNQPQHF,TGTGCCAGCAGCCCTCCTAGACTTTTAAGCAATCAGCCCCAGCATTTT
NA,NA,TRBV7-2,TRBJ2-5,CAGGETQYF,TGTGCCGGAGGGGAGACCCAGTACTTC
NA,NA,TRBV11-2,TRBJ2-1,CASSFLTATLDNEQFF,TGTGCCAGCAGCTTTCTCACAGCAACACTGGATAATGAGCAGTTCTTC